A selection of T cell receptor beta chains follows, all from one sample in a study of blood T cell repertoires in COVID-19. The data were produced by immunoSEQ multiplex PCR, yet TCRdb's version contains in-frame clones alone and is incomplete. The sample records over 200,000 clones, under 90% being singletons. The sequencing input was peripheral blood. The receptor set was obtained from a man between 60 and 70 years old who had recovered from COVID-19. Both conserved end residues are part of each CDR3. Each record gives: clone size, V gene, D gene, J gene, CDR3 DNA, CDR3 protein. D genes are given only for firm matches. Clone size is not always given. Where it is, it says once, few, many or a class for expanded clones.

>NA|TRBV7-2|NA|TRBJ2-7
TGTGCCAGCAGCTTACGAGCAGGGCACGAGCAGTACTTC
CASSLRAGHEQYF
>NA|TRBV5-1|NA|TRBJ1-4
TGCGCCAGCAGCTTGGGCCTTCTGGACATAGGCTATGAAAAACTGTTTTTT
CASSLGLLDIGYEKLFF
>NA|TRBV27|NA|TRBJ2-4
TGTGCCAGCAGTAGAGAAGCAATACCCCAACGGGACATCCAAATTAGAGCCAAAAACATTCAGTACTTC
CASSREAIPQRDIQIRAKNIQYF
>NA|TRBV24-1|NA|TRBJ2-1
TGTGCCACCAGTGATCCCCGGGAGTTCGGTGAGCAGTTCTTC
CATSDPREFGEQFF
>NA|TRBV11-2|TRBD1|TRBJ1-6
TGTGCCAGCAGCCCCCAACAGGGGACCCCCCTCCACTTT
CASSPQQGTPLHF
>NA|TRBV7-6|NA|TRBJ2-7
TGTGCCAGCAGCTTAGAGACGATAGCTGGATCCTACGAGCAGTACTTC
CASSLETIAGSYEQYF
>NA|TRBV7-2|NA|TRBJ2-7
TGTGCCAGCAGTGTAGACAGGAAGACTTCCTACGAGCAGTACTTC
CASSVDRKTSYEQYF
>NA|TRBV6-2/TRBV6-3|TRBD1|TRBJ1-5
TGTGCCAGCAGTTCTCCCGCGACCGGGACAGGGGTTTTCAATCAGCCCCAGCATTTT
CASSSPATGTGVFNQPQHF
>NA|TRBV9|TRBD1|TRBJ2-7
TGTGCCAGCAGCGGCGGACAGGGGGGACGCGAGCAGTACTTC
CASSGGQGGREQYF
>NA|TRBV19|NA|TRBJ1-1
TGTGCCAGTAGTAAGGTTGCAGGACAGATGAACACTGAAGCTTTCTTT
CASSKVAGQMNTEAFF
>NA|TRBV19|TRBD1|TRBJ1-5
TGTGCCAGTAGTCTTTTCCGGGACAGGTCCCGGGAGACCCAGCATTTT
CASSLFRDRSRETQHF
>NA|TRBV7-2|NA|TRBJ2-1
TGTGCCAGCAGCTTGGGACTAGGGGGCTCCAATGAGCAGTTCTTC
CASSLGLGGSNEQFF
>NA|TRBV30|TRBD2|TRBJ2-3
TGTGCCTGGGGACTAGCGGTTAGCACAGATACGCAGTATTTT
CAWGLAVSTDTQYF
>NA|TRBV7-9|NA|TRBJ2-7
TGTGCCAGCACCGGAGGGCAGGGAGGCCACGAGCAGTACTTC
CASTGGQGGHEQYF
>NA|TRBV5-6|NA|TRBJ1-6
TGTGCCAGCAGCTTGGAGAGGCCGAGCTCCTATAATTCACCCCTCCACTTT
CASSLERPSSYNSPLHF
>NA|TRBV7-6|TRBD2|TRBJ2-3
TGTGCCAGCAGTTCAAACGCAGCGGGAGTTGGCACAGATACGCAGTATTTT
CASSSNAAGVGTDTQYF
>NA|TRBV21-1|NA|TRBJ2-5
TGTGCCAGCAGCAAAGCGGTGACAGGGGAAGAGACCCAGTACTTC
CASSKAVTGEETQYF
>once|TRBV7-9|TRBD2|TRBJ2-1
TGTGCCAGCAGCTTAACTAGCGGGGGGGTTAGCTCCTACAATGAGCAGTTCTTC
CASSLTSGGVSSYNEQFF
>few|TRBV27|NA|TRBJ1-1
TGTGCCAGCAGCCAGACAGGCATGAACACTGAAGCTTTCTTT
CASSQTGMNTEAFF
>few|TRBV7-3|TRBD2|TRBJ2-6
TGTGCCAGCAGCTTAATTGCGGGAGTTTCTGGGGCCAACGTCCTGACTTTC
CASSLIAGVSGANVLTF
>NA|TRBV7-3|TRBD2|TRBJ2-1
TGTGCCAGCAGTTCCGGACTAGCGGATAACAATGAGCAGTTCTTC
CASSSGLADNNEQFF
>NA|TRBV6-6|TRBD2|TRBJ2-5
TGTGCCAGCAGGGCGGGACTAGCGGGTCAAGAGACCCAGTACTTC
CASRAGLAGQETQYF
>NA|TRBV7-3|TRBD2|TRBJ2-3
TGTGCCAGCAGCTCAGGTAGCGGGTCCAATACGCAGTATTTT
CASSSGSGSNTQYF
>once|TRBV9|TRBD2|TRBJ2-1
TGTGCCAGCAGCATCGGACTAGCGGGAACCACCTACAATGAGCAGTTCTTC
CASSIGLAGTTYNEQFF
>NA|TRBV5-6|NA|TRBJ1-5
TGTGCCAGCAGCTTCAGACAGACGTTCAGCAATCAGCCCCAGCATTTT
CASSFRQTFSNQPQHF
>NA|TRBV19|NA|TRBJ1-2
TGTGCCAGTAGTATACAGGCGCACTATGGCTACACCTTC
CASSIQAHYGYTF
>NA|TRBV13|TRBD1|TRBJ1-5
TGTGCCAGCAGCGTCACAGGGGATCCCAATCAGCCCCAGCATTTT
CASSVTGDPNQPQHF
>NA|TRBV5-1|NA|TRBJ1-6
TGCGCCAGCAGCACAGGGTATGGGAATTCACCCCTCCACTTT
CASSTGYGNSPLHF
>NA|TRBV11-2|NA|TRBJ1-5
TGTGCCAGCAGCCGGACAACACCTAATCAGCCCCAGCATTTT
CASSRTTPNQPQHF
>NA|TRBV18|NA|TRBJ1-1
TGTGCCAGCTCAGCGATGAACACTGAAGCTTTCTTT
CASSAMNTEAFF
>NA|TRBV11-2|TRBD1|TRBJ1-2
TGTGCCAGCAGCTTAGATATCGACAGGGATAAAAATGGCTACACCTTC
CASSLDIDRDKNGYTF
>NA|TRBV29-1|TRBD1|TRBJ1-1
TGCAGCGTTTCGTGGACAGGGCTTGAAGCTTTCTTT
CSVSWTGLEAFF